What follows are 13 T cell receptor beta chains derived from one specimen sequenced in a study of blood T cell repertoires in COVID-19. Sequencing was performed with immunoSEQ multiplex PCR; in TCRdb, only in-frame clones are kept and a portion is missing. The data contain roughly 110,000 clones, around 85% of them singletons. Sequenced sample: peripheral blood. The origin of the receptors is a man aged 50 to 60 with acute or convalescent COVID-19.

This chain joins TRBV9 and TRBJ1-2, with D maybe TRBD1 (6 bases). Trimming took off 2 bases at V and 3 bases at J, with 17 bases between the two ends. The CDR3 consists of 16 residues. The germline V gene encodes CDR1 SGDLS and CDR2 YYNGEE. In DNA form, the CDR3 reads TGTGCCAGCAGCGTTCGCTCGGGGGGCATCGACTATGGCTACACCTTC. The encoded protein is CASSVRSGGIDYGYTF.

This clone has a handful of counts. The CDR3, as DNA: TGTGCCAGCAGTTACGCCGGGACAGCTGAAGCTTTCTTT. Protein: CASSYAGTAEAFF. The chain recombines TRBV6-5 with TRBJ1-1, with 7 bases lining up with TRBD1. V dropped 2 bases and J dropped 6; count of bases not matched to a gene: 3. Germline loops: CDR1 MNHEY, CDR2 SVGAGI. This CDR3 contains 13 residues.

The gene calls are TRBV19 and TRBJ1-1, with D possibly matching TRBD1 (5 bases). The CDR3 runs to 13 residues. Germline V gives CDR1 LNHDA, CDR2 SQIVND (reference sequence). V was clipped by 6 bases and J by 7 bases, with 15 bases between them. The CDR3 DNA is TGTGCCAGTAGCCTCGCGGGGCTGAGTGAAGCTTTCTTT. This gives the protein CASSLAGLSEAFF. Based on the CDR3 plus reference TRBV19 and TRBJ1-1, the full variable domain is DGGITQSPKYLFRKEGQNVTLSCEQNLNHDAMYWYRQDPGQGLRLIYYSQIVNDFQKGDIAEGYSVSREKKESFPLTVTSAQKNPTAFYLCASSLAGLSEAFFGQGTRLTVV.

The rearrangement links TRBV3-1 (or the pseudogene TRBV3-2) to TRBJ1-3; D ambiguous. Deletions cut 0 bases from V and 0 bases from J, with 12 bases between. This CDR3 region has 17 residues. The germline CDR1 and CDR2 sequences are LGHDT and YNNKEL (reference sequence). The CDR3 DNA is TGTGCCAGCAGCCAAGATCCGGCAGGCTACTCTGGAAACACCATATATTTT. Protein: CASSQDPAGYSGNTIYF.

The CDR3 DNA reads TGTGCCAGCAGCACCGGGGGGGCTGGAAACACCATATATTTT. Amino acid sequence: CASSTGGAGNTIYF. V gene TRBV5-5 combines with J gene TRBJ1-3; D may be TRBD1 (5 bases). Trimming removed 4 bases at V and 2 bases at J, with 10 bases between. The germline gives CDR1 SGHKS, CDR2 YYEKEE (reference sequence). The CDR3 consists of 14 residues.

V gene TRBV5-6 combines with J gene TRBJ1-5; TRBD1 is a possible D gene (5 bases). CDR1 and CDR2 from the germline V gene are SGHDT and YYEEEE. This CDR3 is built from 15 residues. V lost 1 base and J 4 bases, leaving 12 bases between the germline ends. The CDR3 spells CASSLSRAGNQPQHF. The CDR3 DNA reads as TGTGCCAGCAGCTTGTCCAGGGCTGGAAATCAGCCCCAGCATTTT.

The chain couples TRBV11-2 to TRBJ2-7; 9 bases line up with TRBD1. V lost 1 base and J lost 1; bases outside the gene matches: 5. CDR1 and CDR2 (germline): SGHAT, FQNNGV. The CDR3 runs 16 residues. DNA of the CDR3: TGTGCCAGCAGCTTAGGGACAGGGGACTTTTCCTACGAGCAGTACTTC. It codes for CASSLGTGDFSYEQYF.

As to this clone: One end of the junction fails to match germline, which may point to a read error. The J gene is TRBJ1-1, the V gene TRBV20-1, with a possible D match to TRBD1 (5 bases). The CDR3 spans 9 residues. Germline CDR1 is DFQATT and CDR2 is SNEGSKA (reference sequence). The CDR3 bases are TGCAGCCCCCAGGGAACGGCTAGTTTT. It yields the protein CSPQGTASF.

The chain couples TRBV6-6 to TRBJ2-5; no definite D call. The germline V gene encodes CDR1 MNHNY and CDR2 SVGAGI (reference sequence). This CDR3 spans 14 amino acids. V was pared by 3 bases and J by 5 bases, with 13 bases between. In DNA form, the CDR3 reads TGTGCCAGCAGTTATTCGAGGCCCGGCGAGACCCAGTACTTC. This gives the protein CASSYSRPGETQYF.

This clone has a single count. This rearrangement joins TRBV19 to TRBJ2-6; the match to TRBD1 covers 8 bases. V dropped 3 bases and J dropped 3; count of bases not matched to a gene: 7. The germline CDR1 and CDR2 sequences are LNHDA and SQIVND (reference sequence). This CDR3 region has 17 residues. The CDR3 sequence: CASSIAGGRNGANVLTF. DNA of the CDR3: TGTGCCAGTAGTATCGCAGGGGGCAGAAATGGGGCCAACGTCCTGACTTTC.

The CDR3 sequence: CASRMSGGLDTQYF. In DNA form, the CDR3 reads TGTGCCAGCAGGATGAGCGGGGGGCTAGATACGCAGTATTTT. The rearrangement links TRBV2 to TRBJ2-3; 9 bases line up with TRBD2. Germline assignment: CDR1 SNHLY and CDR2 FYNNEI. The CDR3 length is 14 residues. V lost 6 bases to trimming and J lost 5 bases; unmatched junction nucleotides: 6.

The rearrangement links TRBV4-2 to TRBJ2-7; D is possibly TRBD2 (6 bases). V lost 3 bases and J 7 bases, leaving 7 bases between the germline ends. The CDR3 length is 11 residues. Per germline, CDR1 LGHNA and CDR2 YNFKEQ. The CDR3 DNA sequence: TGTGCCAGCAGCCAGGCGGGGGAGCAGTACTTC. It translates to CASSQAGEQYF.

The V call is TRBV12-1, the J call TRBJ2-7; no check of the table's D call, TRBD1, against the DNA was made. TRBV12-1 is a listed pseudogene. This CDR3 is 16 amino acids long. The CDR3 DNA is TGTGCCAGCAGCTTTGCATCTGGCAGGGCCCCCTACGAGCAGTACTTC. Its translation is CASSFASGRAPYEQYF.